These 5 T cell receptor beta chains were all obtained from the same sample, sequenced in a study of blood T cell repertoires in COVID-19. This table comes from immunoSEQ multiplex PCR, and its TCRdb copy is limited to in-frame clones, with some not included. The sample holds 110,000 to 150,000 clones, approximately 87% seen once. Specimen: peripheral blood. The source is a human donor in a cohort sampled during active COVID-19.

This sequence joins TRBV7-3 and TRBJ2-1; the match to TRBD2 covers 13 bases. V was pared by 5 bases and J by 0 bases, with 10 bases of the junction left unmatched. From germline, CDR1 is SGHTA and CDR2 FQGTGA. The CDR3 is 19 amino acids. CDR3 nucleotides: TGTGCCAGCAGCCCGAACGGACTAGCGGGGGCCAACTCCTACAATGAGCAGTTCTTC. This sequence encodes CASSPNGLAGANSYNEQFF.

There are a few counts of this clone. V usage is TRBV4-1 and J usage is TRBJ1-3; TRBD1 matches at 7 bases. V shed 3 bases and J 3 bases; nucleotides not matched to a gene: 2. The CDR3 runs 14 residues. CDR1 and CDR2 (germline): MGHRA, YSYEKL. This CDR3 reads CASSQTGFGNTIYF. The CDR3 nucleotides read TGCGCCAGCAGCCAGACAGGGTTTGGAAACACCATATATTTT.

The gene calls are TRBV7-3 and TRBJ2-1; TRBD2 agrees at 14 bases. With V trimmed by 4 bases and J by 7 bases, 9 bases remained unmatched. The CDR3 extends over 17 amino acids. Per germline, CDR1 SGHTA and CDR2 FQGTGA. The CDR3 DNA reads as TGTGCCAGCAGCTCTAGGGGGACTAGCGGGAGAAGGAATGAGCAGTTCTTC. Translation: CASSSRGTSGRRNEQFF.

The chain combines TRBV18 with TRBJ2-7; the D gene is possibly TRBD1 (6 bases). Germline V gives CDR1 KGHSH, CDR2 LQKENI. The CDR3 is made up of 13 amino acids. Trimming cost V 3 bases and J 11 bases, with 17 bases left between them. CDR3 sequence: CASSPSGQPSEYV. The CDR3 DNA is TGTGCCAGCTCACCTTCAGGACAGCCCTCGGAGTACGTC.

This clone was observed a handful of times. The rearrangement links TRBV7-2 to TRBJ2-1; tentatively, D is TRBD2 (6 bases). Germline V gene data show CDR1 as SGHTA and CDR2 as FQGNSA. This CDR3 spans 14 amino acids. V lost 6 bases and J lost 2, with 11 bases in between. The CDR3 reads CASSFGGTYNEQFF. The DNA for the CDR3 is TGTGCCAGCAGTTTTGGCGGGACCTACAATGAGCAGTTCTTC.